These T cell receptor beta chains were read from a single sample in a study of beta chain features in type 1 diabetes. Clones were sequenced by immunoSEQ multiplex PCR, and TCRdb holds only the in-frame ones, with some missing. Among 200,000 to 250,000 clones, roughly 30% were seen once, and the ten largest hold 3% to 4%. Input material: central memory CD4+ T cells from blood. These TCRs come from a man aged 30-40 years in good health. Each CDR3 is given with its conserved first and last residue. The D gene is left open where the match is weak. Size is stated for part of the rows, as once, few or many counts, or as a class when the clone is expanded.

V gene	J gene	clone size	D gene	CDR3 DNA	CDR3 protein
TRBV6-5	TRBJ2-5	once	NA	TGTGCCAGCAGTTACGGGCAGGTAGAGACCCAGTACTTC	CASSYGQVETQYF
TRBV19	TRBJ1-1	NA	NA	TGTGCCAGTAGTCCCCGGGACATGACTGAAGCTTTCTTT	CASSPRDMTEAFF
TRBV2	TRBJ2-7	few	NA	TGTGCCAGCAGCGGCGGCGGGTCCGAGGAGCAGTACTTC	CASSGGGSEEQYF
TRBV28	TRBJ2-1	many	TRBD2	TGTGCCAGCAGTCCCAGCGGGAGGAGCTCCTACAATGAGCAGTTCTTC	CASSPSGRSSYNEQFF
TRBV7-2	TRBJ2-1	NA	NA	TGTGCCAGCAGCCCGGTCATAGGTGAGCAGTTCTTC	CASSPVIGEQFF
TRBV15	TRBJ2-7	few	TRBD2	TGTGCCACCAGCAGAGAAGGCGGGAGCCCCTCCGAGCAGTACTTC	CATSREGGSPSEQYF
TRBV18	TRBJ1-1	few	NA	TGTGCCAGCTCGCCCGGTCAGAACACTGAAGCTTTCTTT	CASSPGQNTEAFF
TRBV5-1	TRBJ2-3	NA	TRBD1	TGCGCCAGCAGCTCAGCAACAGGGGGCGTTTCAGATACGCAGTATTTT	CASSSATGGVSDTQYF
TRBV2	TRBJ2-1	NA	NA	TGTGCCAGCAGTGAAGACAGCTACAATGAGCAGTTCTTC	CASSEDSYNEQFF
TRBV30	TRBJ2-7	NA	NA	TGTGCTGGTAGCCTTGTTGGGCACGAGCAGTACTTC	CAGSLVGHEQYF
TRBV4-1	TRBJ1-2	few	TRBD1	TGCGCCAGCAGCCAGGGACAGATCTATGGCTACACCTTC	CASSQGQIYGYTF
TRBV29-1	TRBJ2-3	few	NA	TGCAGCGCTAGGTTACAGGAGGGTGCTGATACGCAGTATTTT	CSARLQEGADTQYF
TRBV14	TRBJ2-7	NA	NA	TGTGCCAGCAGTCCCGCAGGGATGAACTACGAGCAGTACTTC	CASSPAGMNYEQYF
TRBV11-2	TRBJ2-3	many	TRBD2	TGTGCCAGCAGCTTAGCTTTGTCTAGCGGGGGGCGGGGCACAGATACGCAGTATTTT	CASSLALSSGGRGTDTQYF
TRBV5-1	TRBJ1-6	NA	NA	TGCGCCAGCAGAACAGGGAGTTCACCCCTCCACTTT	CASRTGSSPLHF
TRBV30	TRBJ2-1	few	NA	TGTGCCTGGAGTGTAGATGGATACAATGAGCAGTTCTTC	CAWSVDGYNEQFF
TRBV5-6	TRBJ2-3	few	NA	TGTGCCAGCAGCTTCGGTGATACGCAGTATTTT	CASSFGDTQYF
TRBV28	TRBJ2-1	few	NA	TGTGCCAGCAGTTTGGTGGGGACATCCTACAATGAGCAGTTCTTC	CASSLVGTSYNEQFF
TRBV20-1	TRBJ2-5	NA	NA	TGCAGTGCCATCGGTGGCGAGACCCAGTACTTC	CSAIGGETQYF
TRBV5-1	TRBJ1-1	few	TRBD1	TGCGCCAGCAGCTTGTCGGACAGGGACGGAGCTTTCTTT	CASSLSDRDGAFF
TRBV6-6	TRBJ2-3	few	NA	TGTGCCAGCAGTTACTCCTTCGGTGGTCCAGATACGCAGTATTTT	CASSYSFGGPDTQYF
TRBV20-1	TRBJ2-5	NA	NA	TGCAGTGCCAGGGGAGGAGAGACCCAGTACTTC	CSARGGETQYF
TRBV2	TRBJ2-4	NA	TRBD2	TGTGCCAGCAGTTGGACTAGCGGGAGTAAGGGCATTCAGTACTTC	CASSWTSGSKGIQYF
TRBV7-2	TRBJ1-2	NA	NA	TGTGCCAGCAGCTTAACTTATGGCTACACCTTC	CASSLTYGYTF
TRBV29-1	TRBJ2-5	few	TRBD1	TGCAGCGTCTCACAGGGGGCGGGAGAGACCCAGTACTTC	CSVSQGAGETQYF
TRBV6-5	TRBJ2-6	NA	NA	TGTGCCAGCAGTTACCTACAGGGTTCCGGGGCCAACGTCCTGACTTTC	CASSYLQGSGANVLTF
TRBV18	TRBJ2-7	NA	TRBD2	TGTGCCAGCTCACCCTCGGGACTAGCGTCATACGAGCAGTACTTC	CASSPSGLASYEQYF
TRBV30	TRBJ1-6	once	TRBD1	TGTGCCTGGAGTTCGGACAGGGGAGGTTCACCCCTCCACTTT	CAWSSDRGGSPLHF
TRBV7-7	TRBJ2-5	many	NA	TGTGCCAGCAGCTTCGCAGGGGAAGAGACCCAGTACTTC	CASSFAGEETQYF
TRBV7-9	TRBJ2-7	few	TRBD1	TGTGCCAGCAGCTACGGGACAGGATTCTACGAGCAGTACTTC	CASSYGTGFYEQYF
TRBV30	TRBJ1-1	NA	NA	TGTGCCTGGAGGGTCAGGGGGAACACTGAAGCTTTCTTT	CAWRVRGNTEAFF
TRBV29-1	TRBJ2-2	NA	NA	TGCAGCGCCCTACTAGACAGAACCGGGGAGCTGTTTTTT	CSALLDRTGELFF
TRBV30	TRBJ1-2	NA	TRBD1	TGTGCCTGGATGGGGACAGGGGACGTTCCTGGCTACACCTTC	CAWMGTGDVPGYTF
TRBV5-6	TRBJ2-4	NA	NA	TGTGCCAGCAGCTTAGCAGGTTTAGCCAAAAACATTCAGTACTTC	CASSLAGLAKNIQYF
TRBV4-1	TRBJ1-2	NA	TRBD1	TGCGCCAGCAGCCAAGAACCGACAGGGAACTATGGCTACACCTTC	CASSQEPTGNYGYTF
TRBV18	TRBJ1-1	NA	NA	TGTGCCAGCTCACCGGACAGTTTAAACACTGAAGCTTTCTTT	CASSPDSLNTEAFF
TRBV27	TRBJ2-7	few	NA	TGTGCCAGCAGTGAGCCCCCTACCTACGAGCAGTACTTC	CASSEPPTYEQYF
TRBV7-2	TRBJ2-7	NA	NA	TGTGCCAGCAGCTTAAGCCCGGGAGCCCGTGGAGAGCAGTACTTC	CASSLSPGARGEQYF
TRBV27	TRBJ2-5	few	NA	TGTGCCAGCAGTTCTAGATGGAAAGAGACCCAGTACTTC	CASSSRWKETQYF
TRBV7-2	TRBJ2-1	few	NA	TGTGCCAGCAGCACCCAACAGGGTAGCTCCTACAATGAGCAGTTCTTC	CASSTQQGSSYNEQFF
TRBV5-1	TRBJ2-2	NA	TRBD1	TGCGCCAGCAGCTTCGTGGGACAGACGAACACCGGGGAGCTGTTTTTT	CASSFVGQTNTGELFF
TRBV19	TRBJ1-2	NA	NA	TGTGCCAGTAGGCTTGCGGGGCCTAACTATGGCTACACCTTC	CASRLAGPNYGYTF
TRBV2	TRBJ2-3	NA	NA	TGTGCCAGCAGCCTACTGGTCGATACGCAGTATTTT	CASSLLVDTQYF
TRBV30	TRBJ2-1	few	NA	TGTGCCTGGAGTCCGGGGAGCCTATACAATGAGCAGTTCTTC	CAWSPGSLYNEQFF
TRBV18	TRBJ2-4	NA	TRBD1	TGTGCCAGCTCACCCGGGACAGGGAAAGCCAAAAACATTCAGTACTTC	CASSPGTGKAKNIQYF
TRBV30	TRBJ2-1	few	NA	TGTGCCTGGAGTAGTACAGGTTTAGGTGAGCAGTTCTTC	CAWSSTGLGEQFF
TRBV28	TRBJ2-7	few	NA	TGTGCCAGCAGTTTAGCGGGACAGAGCTCCTACGAGCAGTACTTC	CASSLAGQSSYEQYF
TRBV30	TRBJ2-7	NA	NA	TGTGCCTGGAGTGTACTCCGCTACGAGCAGTACTTC	CAWSVLRYEQYF
TRBV9	TRBJ2-2	few	NA	TGTGCCAGCAGCGTAGGAGCGGGACAGAGCACCGGGGAGCTGTTTTTT	CASSVGAGQSTGELFF
TRBV30	TRBJ2-3	NA	NA	TGTGCCTGGAGGGAGGGCGCAGATACGCAGTATTTT	CAWREGADTQYF
TRBV7-9	TRBJ2-1	NA	TRBD1	TGTGCCAGCAGCCGAGACGGGACAGGAGCTGGGGATGAGCAGTTCTTC	CASSRDGTGAGDEQFF
TRBV18	TRBJ2-1	NA	TRBD2	TGTGCCAGCTCACCACGCGGGAGTGTACATGAGCAGTTCTTC	CASSPRGSVHEQFF
TRBV5-1	TRBJ2-7	NA	NA	TGCGCCAGCCGAACCAGACAAGGAGTTTACGAGCAGTACTTC	CASRTRQGVYEQYF
TRBV19	TRBJ2-4	NA	NA	TGTGCCAGTAGCCGTCCGGGACCCATATCAAACATTCAGTACTTC	CASSRPGPISNIQYF
TRBV6-5	TRBJ2-7	few	NA	TGTGCCAGCAGCCCCAGTACGGGGGAGCAGTACTTC	CASSPSTGEQYF
TRBV29-1	TRBJ2-1	few	TRBD1	TGCAGCGCACCTCGCGAAAGAGGGGGCAGAAATGAGCAGTTCTTC	CSAPRERGGRNEQFF
TRBV6-4	TRBJ2-1	NA	NA	TGTGCCAGGCGAGGGGTCTTGGGGAATGAGCAGTTCTTC	CARRGVLGNEQFF
TRBV7-2	TRBJ2-4	NA	NA	TGTGCCAGCACCGCGGGGAGAAGAAACATTCAGTACTTC	CASTAGRRNIQYF
TRBV5-1	TRBJ2-5	few	TRBD2	TGCGCCAGCAGCTTCGGGACTAACCAAGAGACCCAGTACTTC	CASSFGTNQETQYF
TRBV7-2	TRBJ2-7	once	NA	TGTGCCAGCAGCTTAGGGGTGGAGTACCACGAGCAGTACTTC	CASSLGVEYHEQYF